The rows below give T cell receptor beta chains drawn from one sample of a study of blood T cell repertoires in COVID-19. Using immunoSEQ multiplex PCR, the repertoire was profiled, and TCRdb retains in-frame clones only, with some absent. The sample includes tens of thousands of clones, roughly 88% seen only once; the top ten take 25% to 40%. Sequenced input: peripheral blood. These receptors all come from an elderly woman with COVID-19, enrolled during active disease. The CDR3 runs from the conserved cysteine through the conserved F or W. Each record gives: clone size, V gene, J gene, D gene, CDR3 protein, CDR3 DNA. D genes are given only for firm matches. The size of a clone is reported for some rows only, either as once, few or many, or as a class for expanded clones.

clone size: many
V gene: TRBV4-1
J gene: TRBJ2-2
D gene: TRBD1
CDR3 protein: CASSPRTILLRDSSSGELFF
CDR3 DNA: TGCGCCAGCAGCCCAAGGACGATCTTGCTCCGGGACAGCAGCTCCGGGGAGCTGTTTTTT

clone size: few
V gene: TRBV11-1
J gene: TRBJ2-7
D gene: NA
CDR3 protein: CASSLGGGVYEQYF
CDR3 DNA: TGTGCCAGCAGCTTAGGAGGGGGGGTCTACGAGCAGTACTTC

clone size: NA
V gene: TRBV7-2
J gene: TRBJ2-2
D gene: NA
CDR3 protein: CASSWSATGTGELFF
CDR3 DNA: TGTGCCAGCAGCTGGAGCGCTACTGGCACCGGGGAGCTGTTTTTT

clone size: NA
V gene: TRBV14
J gene: TRBJ2-1
D gene: TRBD2
CDR3 protein: CASSPQREQINNEQFF
CDR3 DNA: TGTGCCAGCAGCCCACAGCGGGAGCAGATTAACAATGAGCAGTTCTTC

clone size: NA
V gene: TRBV7-9
J gene: TRBJ2-5
D gene: TRBD1
CDR3 protein: CASSSGQGALETQYF
CDR3 DNA: TGTGCCAGCAGCTCCGGACAGGGGGCTCTCGAGACCCAGTACTTC

clone size: NA
V gene: TRBV7-8
J gene: TRBJ2-7
D gene: TRBD1
CDR3 protein: CASRAGTGTEQYF
CDR3 DNA: TGTGCCAGCAGGGCCGGGACAGGGACCGAGCAGTACTTC

clone size: NA
V gene: TRBV3-1/TRBV3-2
J gene: TRBJ1-1
D gene: TRBD1
CDR3 protein: CASSPTGVLTEAFF
CDR3 DNA: TGTGCCAGCAGCCCGACAGGGGTTCTCACTGAAGCTTTCTTT

clone size: NA
V gene: TRBV18
J gene: TRBJ1-3
D gene: NA
CDR3 protein: CASSPGLLSGNTIYF
CDR3 DNA: TGTGCCAGCTCACCGGGACTCCTCTCTGGAAACACCATATATTTT

clone size: NA
V gene: TRBV27
J gene: TRBJ2-6
D gene: NA
CDR3 protein: CASSSPSSGANVLTF
CDR3 DNA: TGTGCCAGCAGTTCCCCTAGCTCTGGGGCCAACGTCCTGACTTTC

clone size: NA
V gene: TRBV4-2
J gene: TRBJ1-1
D gene: NA
CDR3 protein: CASSATTASSTEAFF
CDR3 DNA: TGTGCCAGCAGCGCTACGACAGCGTCAAGCACTGAAGCTTTCTTT

clone size: NA
V gene: TRBV7-2
J gene: TRBJ2-5
D gene: NA
CDR3 protein: CASSLVRGLQETQYF
CDR3 DNA: TGTGCCAGCAGCTTAGTGAGGGGACTTCAAGAGACCCAGTACTTC

clone size: NA
V gene: TRBV5-1
J gene: TRBJ2-5
D gene: NA
CDR3 protein: CASSEGEQETQYF
CDR3 DNA: TGCGCCAGCAGCGAGGGAGAACAAGAGACCCAGTACTTC

clone size: NA
V gene: TRBV2
J gene: TRBJ2-7
D gene: NA
CDR3 protein: CASSDRQAAYEQYF
CDR3 DNA: TGTGCCAGCAGTGACCGGCAGGCAGCCTACGAGCAGTACTTC

clone size: NA
V gene: TRBV6-2/TRBV6-3
J gene: TRBJ1-1
D gene: NA
CDR3 protein: CASSYPRQLNTEAFF
CDR3 DNA: TGTGCCAGCAGTTACCCGAGACAGTTGAACACTGAAGCTTTCTTT

clone size: NA
V gene: TRBV19
J gene: TRBJ1-5
D gene: TRBD1
CDR3 protein: CASSHRQGLRQPQHF
CDR3 DNA: TGTGCCAGTAGTCACCGACAGGGATTGAGGCAGCCCCAGCATTTT

clone size: once
V gene: TRBV19
J gene: TRBJ2-1
D gene: NA
CDR3 protein: CASSSHSSGYNEQFF
CDR3 DNA: TGTGCCAGTAGTAGTCATTCGTCCGGCTACAATGAGCAGTTCTTC

clone size: once
V gene: TRBV3-1/TRBV3-2
J gene: TRBJ1-4
D gene: TRBD1
CDR3 protein: CASSPEGAATNEKLFF
CDR3 DNA: TGTGCCAGCAGCCCGGAGGGGGCTGCAACTAATGAAAAACTGTTTTTT

clone size: NA
V gene: TRBV28
J gene: TRBJ1-2
D gene: NA
CDR3 protein: CASSGEWSGYTF
CDR3 DNA: TGTGCCAGCAGTGGGGAGTGGAGTGGCTACACCTTC

clone size: NA
V gene: TRBV5-1
J gene: TRBJ1-2
D gene: NA
CDR3 protein: CASSLSPGGDYGYTF
CDR3 DNA: TGCGCCAGCAGCTTAAGTCCGGGCGGGGACTATGGCTACACCTTC

clone size: NA
V gene: TRBV3-1/TRBV3-2
J gene: TRBJ2-2
D gene: NA
CDR3 protein: CASPTGSGTGELFF
CDR3 DNA: TGTGCCAGCCCAACGGGGAGCGGCACCGGGGAGCTGTTTTTT

clone size: NA
V gene: TRBV5-5
J gene: TRBJ2-2
D gene: TRBD1
CDR3 protein: CASSLAVRGTGGELFF
CDR3 DNA: TGTGCCAGCAGCTTGGCCGTCAGGGGGACAGGCGGGGAGCTGTTTTTT

clone size: NA
V gene: TRBV7-2
J gene: TRBJ2-1
D gene: TRBD2
CDR3 protein: CASRIAGGNEQFF
CDR3 DNA: TGTGCCAGCAGGATAGCGGGAGGTAATGAGCAGTTCTTC

clone size: NA
V gene: TRBV6-2/TRBV6-3
J gene: TRBJ2-1
D gene: NA
CDR3 protein: CASSYFGSQNNEQFF
CDR3 DNA: TGTGCCAGCAGTTATTTCGGGTCGCAAAACAATGAGCAGTTCTTC

clone size: NA
V gene: TRBV6-5
J gene: TRBJ2-1
D gene: NA
CDR3 protein: CASSYTGISYNEQFF
CDR3 DNA: TGTGCCAGCAGTTACACGGGGATCTCCTACAATGAGCAGTTCTTC

clone size: NA
V gene: TRBV7-8
J gene: TRBJ1-2
D gene: NA
CDR3 protein: CASSSRADTNYGYTF
CDR3 DNA: TGTGCCAGCAGCTCTCGAGCGGATACTAACTATGGCTACACCTTC

clone size: NA
V gene: TRBV5-5
J gene: TRBJ1-1
D gene: NA
CDR3 protein: CASSPSGTPKTGAFF
CDR3 DNA: TGTGCCAGCAGCCCGTCCGGGACACCCAAAACGGGTGCTTTCTTT

clone size: NA
V gene: TRBV7-3
J gene: TRBJ2-5
D gene: TRBD1
CDR3 protein: CASSLRTGGRGTQYF
CDR3 DNA: TGTGCCAGCAGCTTACGGACAGGGGGTCGTGGGACCCAGTACTTC

clone size: few
V gene: TRBV5-1
J gene: TRBJ1-2
D gene: NA
CDR3 protein: CASSLAYSGNYGYTF
CDR3 DNA: TGCGCCAGCAGCTTGGCCTATTCGGGTAACTATGGCTACACCTTC

clone size: once
V gene: TRBV3-1/TRBV3-2
J gene: TRBJ2-7
D gene: TRBD1
CDR3 protein: CASSQSDRVHEQYF
CDR3 DNA: TGTGCCAGCAGCCAAAGCGACAGGGTCCACGAGCAGTACTTC

clone size: once
V gene: TRBV2
J gene: TRBJ1-6
D gene: NA
CDR3 protein: CASSEEQPYNSPLHF
CDR3 DNA: TGTGCCAGCAGTGAAGAACAGCCCTATAATTCACCCCTCCACTTT

clone size: NA
V gene: TRBV7-9
J gene: TRBJ1-4
D gene: NA
CDR3 protein: CASSFRQDNEKLFF
CDR3 DNA: TGTGCCAGCAGCTTTCGACAGGATAATGAAAAACTGTTTTTT

clone size: NA
V gene: TRBV6-6
J gene: TRBJ2-5
D gene: NA
CDR3 protein: CASSSAPGWTQYF
CDR3 DNA: TGTGCCAGCAGTTCGGCCCCAGGGTGGACCCAGTACTTC

clone size: NA
V gene: TRBV6-5
J gene: TRBJ2-7
D gene: NA
CDR3 protein: CASGSGGLNYEQYF
CDR3 DNA: TGTGCCAGCGGGTCCGGAGGACTAAACTACGAGCAGTACTTC

clone size: NA
V gene: TRBV4-2
J gene: TRBJ1-1
D gene: NA
CDR3 protein: CASSQGLTNTEAFF
CDR3 DNA: TGTGCCAGCAGCCAGGGACTTACGAACACTGAAGCTTTCTTT

clone size: NA
V gene: TRBV11-2
J gene: TRBJ2-1
D gene: NA
CDR3 protein: CASSRGLYYNEQFF
CDR3 DNA: TGTGCCAGCAGCCGAGGACTGTACTACAATGAGCAGTTCTTC

clone size: NA
V gene: TRBV18
J gene: TRBJ1-5
D gene: NA
CDR3 protein: CASSSGDSFNQPQHF
CDR3 DNA: TGTGCCAGCTCATCGGGCGACAGCTTCAATCAGCCCCAGCATTTT

clone size: NA
V gene: TRBV19
J gene: TRBJ1-2
D gene: TRBD1
CDR3 protein: CATRGQANGHYGYTF
CDR3 DNA: TGTGCCACTAGGGGACAGGCAAACGGCCATTATGGCTACACCTTC

clone size: once
V gene: TRBV3-1/TRBV3-2
J gene: TRBJ1-1
D gene: TRBD1
CDR3 protein: CASNQGAGDTEAFF
CDR3 DNA: TGTGCCAGCAACCAGGGGGCCGGGGACACTGAAGCTTTCTTT

clone size: NA
V gene: TRBV4-2
J gene: TRBJ1-4
D gene: TRBD1
CDR3 protein: CANSPRQGGKLFF
CDR3 DNA: TGTGCCAACAGCCCCCGACAGGGCGGAAAACTGTTTTTT

clone size: NA
V gene: TRBV7-6
J gene: TRBJ2-3
D gene: NA
CDR3 protein: CASSPGSDTQYF
CDR3 DNA: TGTGCCAGCAGCCCAGGGTCAGATACGCAGTATTTT

clone size: NA
V gene: TRBV9
J gene: TRBJ1-1
D gene: TRBD1
CDR3 protein: CASSAAQGGNTEAFF
CDR3 DNA: TGTGCCAGCAGCGCGGCACAGGGGGGGAACACTGAAGCTTTCTTT

clone size: NA
V gene: TRBV5-1
J gene: TRBJ2-7
D gene: TRBD2
CDR3 protein: CASSWATSGSPEQYF
CDR3 DNA: TGCGCCAGCAGCTGGGCAACTAGCGGGAGCCCCGAGCAGTACTTC

clone size: NA
V gene: TRBV19
J gene: TRBJ1-1
D gene: NA
CDR3 protein: CASSPREGTAEAFF
CDR3 DNA: TGTGCCAGTAGTCCCAGGGAGGGAACAGCCGAAGCTTTCTTT

clone size: NA
V gene: TRBV3-1/TRBV3-2
J gene: TRBJ2-1
D gene: NA
CDR3 protein: CASSQRYSKTGTLSSYNEQFF
CDR3 DNA: TGTGCCAGCAGCCAAAGGTACTCTAAAACCGGGACACTGAGCTCCTACAATGAGCAGTTCTTC

clone size: NA
V gene: TRBV5-4
J gene: TRBJ1-2
D gene: TRBD1
CDR3 protein: CASSLGPTYRGLYGYTF
CDR3 DNA: TGTGCCAGCAGCTTGGGGCCCACTTACAGGGGACTCTATGGCTACACCTTC

clone size: NA
V gene: TRBV5-1
J gene: TRBJ1-1
D gene: TRBD1
CDR3 protein: CASSHRTGGGGTEAFF
CDR3 DNA: TGCGCCAGCAGCCACCGGACAGGGGGCGGCGGGACTGAAGCTTTCTTT

clone size: NA
V gene: TRBV28
J gene: TRBJ1-1
D gene: TRBD1
CDR3 protein: CASSRGTGSQAAFF
CDR3 DNA: TGTGCCAGCAGCCGAGGGACAGGGTCTCAGGCAGCTTTCTTT

clone size: NA
V gene: TRBV19
J gene: TRBJ1-5
D gene: NA
CDR3 protein: CASSFLDNQPQHF
CDR3 DNA: TGTGCCAGTAGTTTCCTAGATAATCAGCCCCAGCATTTT

clone size: few
V gene: TRBV7-9
J gene: TRBJ1-4
D gene: TRBD1
CDR3 protein: CASSLWTGGRTNEKLFF
CDR3 DNA: TGTGCCAGCAGCTTATGGACAGGGGGTAGAACTAATGAAAAACTGTTTTTT

clone size: NA
V gene: TRBV18
J gene: TRBJ2-2
D gene: NA
CDR3 protein: CASSPPEGIGELFF
CDR3 DNA: TGTGCCAGCTCACCACCCGAGGGAATCGGGGAGCTGTTTTTT

clone size: NA
V gene: TRBV7-9
J gene: TRBJ2-1
D gene: NA
CDR3 protein: CASSLALANEPFF
CDR3 DNA: TGTGCCAGCAGCTTAGCACTAGCAAACGAACCGTTCTTC

clone size: NA
V gene: TRBV27
J gene: TRBJ1-5
D gene: NA
CDR3 protein: CASSFVGQQPQHF
CDR3 DNA: TGTGCCAGCAGTTTTGTGGGACAACAGCCCCAGCATTTT

clone size: NA
V gene: TRBV6-5
J gene: TRBJ1-2
D gene: TRBD1
CDR3 protein: CASRQTGSYGYTF
CDR3 DNA: TGTGCCAGCAGGCAGACAGGGTCCTATGGCTACACCTTC

clone size: NA
V gene: TRBV18
J gene: TRBJ1-1
D gene: NA
CDR3 protein: CASSPKGGVTEAFF
CDR3 DNA: TGTGCCAGCTCGCCTAAGGGAGGGGTCACTGAAGCTTTCTTT

clone size: few
V gene: TRBV7-9
J gene: TRBJ1-3
D gene: NA
CDR3 protein: CASSFPRGISGNTIYF
CDR3 DNA: TGTGCCAGCAGCTTTCCTCGGGGGATCTCTGGAAACACCATATATTTT

clone size: NA
V gene: TRBV9
J gene: TRBJ2-3
D gene: TRBD2
CDR3 protein: CASSPRTSGGALFTDTQYF
CDR3 DNA: TGTGCCAGCAGCCCGCGGACTAGCGGGGGGGCCCTCTTCACAGATACGCAGTATTTT

clone size: once
V gene: TRBV29-1
J gene: TRBJ2-7
D gene: TRBD1
CDR3 protein: CSAKKGQGSYEQYF
CDR3 DNA: TGCAGCGCCAAGAAAGGACAGGGGTCCTACGAGCAGTACTTC

clone size: NA
V gene: TRBV7-2
J gene: TRBJ1-5
D gene: NA
CDR3 protein: CASSLRGSAGRNQPQHF
CDR3 DNA: TGTGCCAGCAGCTTAAGGGGGTCGGCAGGGAGAAATCAGCCCCAGCATTTT

clone size: NA
V gene: TRBV12-3/TRBV12-4
J gene: TRBJ1-5
D gene: NA
CDR3 protein: CASTLAGRQPQHF
CDR3 DNA: TGTGCCAGCACCCTGGCGGGTCGTCAGCCCCAGCATTTT

clone size: NA
V gene: TRBV9
J gene: TRBJ1-3
D gene: NA
CDR3 protein: CASSVSSGALGGNTIYF
CDR3 DNA: TGTGCCAGCAGCGTCTCCAGCGGGGCCCTGGGAGGAAACACCATATATTTT